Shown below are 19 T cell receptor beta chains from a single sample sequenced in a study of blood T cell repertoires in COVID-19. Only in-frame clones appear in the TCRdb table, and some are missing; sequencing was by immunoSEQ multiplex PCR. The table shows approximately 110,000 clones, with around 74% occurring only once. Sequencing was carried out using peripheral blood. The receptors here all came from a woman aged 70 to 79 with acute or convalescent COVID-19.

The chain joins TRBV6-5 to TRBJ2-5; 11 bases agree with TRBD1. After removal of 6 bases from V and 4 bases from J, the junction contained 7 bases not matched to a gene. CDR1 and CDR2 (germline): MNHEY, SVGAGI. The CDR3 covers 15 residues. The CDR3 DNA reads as TGTGCCAGCAGCTGGACAGGGGGCGCGGGAGAGACCCAGTACTTC. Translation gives CASSWTGGAGETQYF.

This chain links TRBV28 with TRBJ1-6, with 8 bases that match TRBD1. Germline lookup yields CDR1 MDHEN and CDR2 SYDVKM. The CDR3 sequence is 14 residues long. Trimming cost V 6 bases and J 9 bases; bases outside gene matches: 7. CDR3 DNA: TGTGCCAGCAGCCCGGACAGGGTTTTTTCACCCCTCCACTTT. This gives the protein CASSPDRVFSPLHF.

This CDR3 is CASSSRDRVNEQFF. For the CDR3, the DNA is TGTGCCAGCAGTTCTCGGGACAGGGTGAATGAGCAGTTCTTC. The chain is built from TRBV6-5 and TRBJ2-1, with TRBD1 matching over 9 bases. Germline V gene lookup returns CDR1 MNHEY and CDR2 SVGAGI. Trimming at V came to 4 bases and at J to 7 bases, leaving 5 bases not matched to a gene. This CDR3 has 14 residues.

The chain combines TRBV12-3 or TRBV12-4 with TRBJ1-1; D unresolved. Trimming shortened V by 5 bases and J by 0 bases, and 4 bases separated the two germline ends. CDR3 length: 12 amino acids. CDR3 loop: CASSPMNTEAFF. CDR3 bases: TGTGCCAGCAGTCCAATGAACACTGAAGCTTTCTTT.

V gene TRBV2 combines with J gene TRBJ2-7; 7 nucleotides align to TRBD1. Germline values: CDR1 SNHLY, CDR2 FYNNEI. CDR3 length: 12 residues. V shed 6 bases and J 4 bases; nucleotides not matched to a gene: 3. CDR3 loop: CASSEDRYEQYF. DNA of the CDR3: TGTGCCAGCAGCGAGGACAGGTACGAGCAGTACTTC.

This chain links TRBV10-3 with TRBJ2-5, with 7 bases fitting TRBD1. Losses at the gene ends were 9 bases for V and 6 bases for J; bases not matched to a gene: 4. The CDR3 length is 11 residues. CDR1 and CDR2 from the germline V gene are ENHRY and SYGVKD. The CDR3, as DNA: TGTGCCATTAGACAGGGACAGACCCAGTACTTC. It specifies CAIRQGQTQYF.

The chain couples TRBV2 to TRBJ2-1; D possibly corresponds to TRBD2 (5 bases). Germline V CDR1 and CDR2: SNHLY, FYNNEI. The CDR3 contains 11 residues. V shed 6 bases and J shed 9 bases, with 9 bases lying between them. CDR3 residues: CASSPSGEQFF. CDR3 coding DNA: TGTGCCAGCAGCCCCAGCGGTGAGCAGTTCTTC. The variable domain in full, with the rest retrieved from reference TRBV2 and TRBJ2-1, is EPEVTQTPSHQVTQMGQEVILRCVPISNHLYFYWYRQILGQKVEFLVSFYNNEISEKSEIFDDQFSVERPDGSNFTLKIRSTKLEDSAMYFCASSPSGEQFFGPGTRLTVL.

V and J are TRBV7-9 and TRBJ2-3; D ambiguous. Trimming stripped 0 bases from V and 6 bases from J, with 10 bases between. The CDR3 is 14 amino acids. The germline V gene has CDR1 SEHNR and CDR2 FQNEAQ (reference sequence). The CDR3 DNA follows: TGTGCCAGCAGCTTAGCGTCTAGATCTGATACGCAGTATTTT. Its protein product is CASSLASRSDTQYF.

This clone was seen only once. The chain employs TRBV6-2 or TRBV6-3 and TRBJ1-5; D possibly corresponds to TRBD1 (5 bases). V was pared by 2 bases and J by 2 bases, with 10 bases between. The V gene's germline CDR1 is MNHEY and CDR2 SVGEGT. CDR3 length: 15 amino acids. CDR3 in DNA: TGTGCCAGCAGTTACCCCCAAGGGGGCAATCAGCCCCAGCATTTT. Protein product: CASSYPQGGNQPQHF.

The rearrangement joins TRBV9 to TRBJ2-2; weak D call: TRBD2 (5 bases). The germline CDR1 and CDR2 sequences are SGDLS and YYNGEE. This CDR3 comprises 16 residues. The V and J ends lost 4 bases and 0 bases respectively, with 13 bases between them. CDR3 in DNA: TGTGCCAGCAGCCATCAGACGGGGACGAACACCGGGGAGCTGTTTTTT. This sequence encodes CASSHQTGTNTGELFF.

The CDR3 DNA is TGTGCCAGCAGCCAGCGGGGACAGGGCTTATCTGGAAACACCATATATTTT. Its protein product is CASSQRGQGLSGNTIYF. This chain links TRBV7-2 with TRBJ1-3; 9 bases match TRBD1. Germline CDR1 is SGHTA and CDR2 is FQGNSA. The CDR3 is 17 amino acids. V lost 5 bases, J lost 1 base, and 9 bases stayed unmatched.

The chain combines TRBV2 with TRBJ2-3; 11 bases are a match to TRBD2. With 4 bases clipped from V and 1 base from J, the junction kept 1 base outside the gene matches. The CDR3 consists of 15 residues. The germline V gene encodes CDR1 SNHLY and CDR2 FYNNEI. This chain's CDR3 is CASSATSGGTDTQYF. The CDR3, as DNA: TGTGCCAGCAGTGCGACTAGCGGGGGCACAGATACGCAGTATTTT.

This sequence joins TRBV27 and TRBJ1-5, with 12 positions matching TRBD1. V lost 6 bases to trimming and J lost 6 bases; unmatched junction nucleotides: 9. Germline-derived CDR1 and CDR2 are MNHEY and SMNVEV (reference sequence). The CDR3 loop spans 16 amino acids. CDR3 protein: CASSRTGTGGGQPQHF. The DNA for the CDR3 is TGTGCCAGCAGCCGAACCGGGACAGGGGGCGGTCAGCCCCAGCATTTT.

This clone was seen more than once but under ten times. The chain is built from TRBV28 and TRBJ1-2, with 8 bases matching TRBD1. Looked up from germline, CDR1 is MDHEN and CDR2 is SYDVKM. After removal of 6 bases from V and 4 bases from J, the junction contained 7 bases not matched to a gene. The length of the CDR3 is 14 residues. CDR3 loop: CASRLQGELYGYTF. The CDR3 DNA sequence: TGTGCCAGCAGACTACAGGGGGAGCTCTATGGCTACACCTTC.

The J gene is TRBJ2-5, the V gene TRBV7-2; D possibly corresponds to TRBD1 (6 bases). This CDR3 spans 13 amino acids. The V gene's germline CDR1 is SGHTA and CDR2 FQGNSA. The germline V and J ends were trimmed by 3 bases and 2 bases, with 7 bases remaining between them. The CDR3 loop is CASSFGTQETQYF. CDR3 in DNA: TGTGCCAGCAGCTTTGGGACACAAGAGACCCAGTACTTC.

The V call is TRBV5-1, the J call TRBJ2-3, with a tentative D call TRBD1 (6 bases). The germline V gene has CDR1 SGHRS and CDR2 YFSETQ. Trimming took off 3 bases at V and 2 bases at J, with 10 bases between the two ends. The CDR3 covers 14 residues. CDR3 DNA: TGCGCCAGCAGCTGGACAGCCTCCACAGATACGCAGTATTTT. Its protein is CASSWTASTDTQYF.

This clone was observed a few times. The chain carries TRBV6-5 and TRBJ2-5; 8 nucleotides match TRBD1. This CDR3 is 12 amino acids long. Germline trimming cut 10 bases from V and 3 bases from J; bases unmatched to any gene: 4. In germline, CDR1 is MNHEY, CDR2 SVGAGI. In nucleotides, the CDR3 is TGTGCCACTTCGACAGGGGAAGAGACCCAGTACTTC. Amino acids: CATSTGEETQYF.

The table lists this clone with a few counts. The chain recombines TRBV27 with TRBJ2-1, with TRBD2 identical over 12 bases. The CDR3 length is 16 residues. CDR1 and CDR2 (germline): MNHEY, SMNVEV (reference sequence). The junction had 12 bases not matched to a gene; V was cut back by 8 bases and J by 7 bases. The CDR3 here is CASCRLAGAQGNEQFF. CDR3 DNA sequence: TGTGCCAGCTGCCGACTAGCGGGGGCCCAAGGAAATGAGCAGTTCTTC.

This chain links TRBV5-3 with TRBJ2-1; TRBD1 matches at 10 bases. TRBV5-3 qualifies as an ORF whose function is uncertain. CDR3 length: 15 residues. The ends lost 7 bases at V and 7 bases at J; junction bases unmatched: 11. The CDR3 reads CARRTGTGESNEQFF. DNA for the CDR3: TGTGCCAGACGCACCGGGACAGGGGAGTCAAATGAGCAGTTCTTC.